The clone carrying this T cell receptor (beta chain) was counted only a few times. These data belong to a study of blood T cell repertoires in COVID-19. About the study: Samples representing acute and convalescent COVID-19 were sourced from the United States, Italy and Spain. The cDNA or gDNA used as material had been derived from T cells, B-cell-depleted T cells, or PBMCs.

The V end lost 3 bases, the J end lost 2 bases, and 14 bases lay between the germline ends. The CDR3 loop spans 17 amino acids. Germline CDR1 and CDR2: LNHDA and SQIVND (reference sequence). In the authors' methods: Amplification of reference gene primers provided the estimated nucleated cell counts. The assay was immunoSEQ multiplex PCR, and TCRdb's table has in-frame clones only and misses some. V and J calls and clone size are those listed in that table; D and trimming were worked out from the DNA. The table has about 130,000 clones, 84% seen once; the top ten hold roughly 45%. The sample consisted of peripheral blood. This chain joins TRBV19 and TRBJ1-6; D is unclear. This sequence was found in a human donor in a cohort sampled during active COVID-19. In DNA form, the CDR3 reads TGTGCCAGTAGTATCGAGGGAGGGAGCACCTATAATTCACCCCTCCACTTT. Translation: CASSIEGGSTYNSPLHF.